The source of this T cell receptor (beta chain) is a study of T cell repertoires in cytomegalovirus infection. Overall study context: From public TCR beta signatures came an indication of both CMV infection and matching HLA type.

The CDR3 length is 15 residues. Losses at the gene ends were 2 bases for V and 4 bases for J; bases not matched to a gene: 7. Germline CDR1 reads SGDLS; CDR2 reads YYNGEE. TCRdb ran MiXCR on the reads and lists one entry per CDR3 protein. The sample records about 180,000 distinct CDR3 sequences, about a sixth being singletons. Study observations and caveats: It was HLA-C-restricted CMV-specific TCR beta clonotypes that dominated the response ex vivo.

As to this clonotype: The antigen is unknown.

This clonotype originated in a human donor in good health (CMV status not recorded). Some clones in this sample may be carry-over from other donors' samples. The source material was CD8+ T cells from PBMCs. The J gene is TRBJ1-1, the V gene TRBV9; 8 bases are a match to TRBD1. CDR3 in DNA: TGTGCCAGCAGCGTCTCCGGGACAGGATCCACTGAAGCTTTCTTT. Amino acid sequence: CASSVSGTGSTEAFF.